The entry below describes one T cell receptor beta chain. The data are from a study of blood T cell repertoires in COVID-19. Across the study: Nucleic acid was either cDNA or gDNA, and it came from T cells, B-cell-depleted T cells, or PBMCs.

The assay was immunoSEQ multiplex PCR, and TCRdb's table has in-frame clones only and misses some. The table shows around 65,000 clones, with around 85% occurring only once. The germline V and J ends were trimmed by 5 bases and 6 bases, with 14 bases remaining between them. This CDR3 spans 15 amino acids. The germline V gene encodes CDR1 KGHSH and CDR2 LQKENI. The source material was peripheral blood. The V gene is TRBV18, the J gene TRBJ1-6; D remains unclear. The receptor was isolated from a human donor in a cohort sampled during active COVID-19. CDR3 sequence reads: CASSARPEGNSPLHF. Here the CDR3 DNA reads TGTGCCAGCTCAGCCCGACCCGAGGGTAATTCACCCCTCCACTTT.